These T cell receptor beta chains were read from a single sample in a study of response to subunit inactivated influenza vaccine. TCRdb analysed the RT-PCR reads with MiXCR anew, one entry per CDR3 protein. The repertoire has 500,000 to 600,000 distinct CDR3 sequences, approximately 16% of them found once; the top ten carry approximately 3%. The source was CD4+ T cells sorted from PBMCs, collected roughly 24 months after vaccination. Receptors were obtained from a man aged 45 to 70 who received an inactivated influenza vaccine. Both conserved end residues are part of each CDR3. The D gene is left open where the match is weak. Rows may omit the clone size; those that give it use once, few, many or a size class.

j_call: TRBJ2-3; clone_size: NA; v_call: TRBV7-2; d_call: NA; cdr3_aa: CASSLRIGGFTDTQYF; cdr3_nt: TGTGCCAGCAGCTTGCGAATAGGCGGGTTCACAGATACGCAGTATTTT
j_call: TRBJ2-2; clone_size: few; v_call: TRBV11-2; d_call: NA; cdr3_aa: CASSLNLIRGPGELFF; cdr3_nt: TGTGCCAGCAGCTTAAATTTGATTCGGGGGCCCGGGGAGCTGTTTTTT
j_call: TRBJ1-2; clone_size: few; v_call: TRBV5-5; d_call: NA; cdr3_aa: CASSLAGGRSGYTF; cdr3_nt: TGTGCCAGCAGCTTGGCCGGAGGGAGGAGTGGCTACACCTTC
j_call: TRBJ2-1; clone_size: few; v_call: TRBV11-1; d_call: TRBD1; cdr3_aa: CASSLTGQGVLRNEQFF; cdr3_nt: TGTGCCAGCAGCCTAACCGGACAGGGGGTTTTGCGGAATGAGCAGTTCTTC
j_call: TRBJ1-1; clone_size: NA; v_call: TRBV7-9; d_call: TRBD1; cdr3_aa: CASSKGQNKGSEAFF; cdr3_nt: TGTGCCAGCAGCAAGGGACAGAATAAGGGCTCTGAAGCTTTCTTT
j_call: TRBJ1-2; clone_size: NA; v_call: TRBV19; d_call: NA; cdr3_aa: CASSIERRGIDGYTF; cdr3_nt: TGTGCCAGTAGTATAGAACGCAGGGGTATCGACGGCTACACCTTC
j_call: TRBJ2-1; clone_size: NA; v_call: TRBV7-2; d_call: NA; cdr3_aa: CASLLRGSYNEQFF; cdr3_nt: TGTGCCAGCCTACTCCGGGGCTCCTACAATGAGCAGTTCTTC
j_call: TRBJ2-1; clone_size: many; v_call: TRBV5-1; d_call: TRBD2; cdr3_aa: CASSTTSGSFSYNEQFF; cdr3_nt: TGCGCCAGCAGCACAACTAGCGGGAGTTTCTCCTACAATGAGCAGTTCTTC
j_call: TRBJ2-2; clone_size: NA; v_call: TRBV6-5; d_call: NA; cdr3_aa: CASSYSRIAGRPGELFF; cdr3_nt: TGTGCCAGCAGTTACTCGAGGATCGCAGGGCGGCCCGGGGAGCTGTTTTTT
j_call: TRBJ2-1; clone_size: once; v_call: TRBV10-3; d_call: NA; cdr3_aa: CAISGGGGSGLTGNEQFF; cdr3_nt: TGTGCCATCAGTGGCGGAGGAGGGAGCGGTCTCACGGGGAATGAGCAGTTCTTC
j_call: TRBJ2-7; clone_size: NA; v_call: TRBV5-1; d_call: TRBD1; cdr3_aa: CASSLEGQGGSYEQYF; cdr3_nt: TGCGCCAGCAGCTTGGAGGGACAGGGGGGCTCCTACGAGCAGTACTTC
j_call: TRBJ1-1; clone_size: NA; v_call: TRBV3-1; d_call: NA; cdr3_aa: CASSLVKLNTEAFF; cdr3_nt: TGTGCCAGCAGCCTTGTGAAGCTGAACACTGAAGCTTTCTTT
j_call: TRBJ2-3; clone_size: NA; v_call: TRBV6-5; d_call: NA; cdr3_aa: CASSYRGTSTDTQYF; cdr3_nt: TGTGCCAGCAGTTACCGGGGGACGAGCACAGATACGCAGTATTTT